Listed here are 27 T cell receptor beta chains from one sample, sequenced in a study of blood T cell repertoires in COVID-19. The data were produced by immunoSEQ multiplex PCR, yet TCRdb's version contains in-frame clones alone and is incomplete. The table has under 85,000 clones, 84% seen once; the top ten hold 3% to 4%. The source material was peripheral blood. Receptors were obtained from a man aged 45-65 years with acute or convalescent COVID-19.

The chain uses TRBV28 and TRBJ1-3; D is uncertain. In germline, CDR1 is MDHEN, CDR2 SYDVKM. The CDR3 contains 12 residues. V lost 6 bases and J 4 bases, leaving 7 bases between the germline ends. In DNA, the CDR3 is TGTGCCAGCAGCCTATGGGGAAACACCATATATTTT. Its translation is CASSLWGNTIYF.

The genes are TRBV28 and TRBJ1-5, with D perhaps TRBD1 (6 bases). The CDR3 consists of 16 residues. CDR1 is MDHEN and CDR2 is SYDVKM in the germline V gene. Trimming pared 3 bases from V and 2 bases from J, leaving 14 bases between. The CDR3 DNA sequence: TGTGCCAGCAGTTTCAGGGGAGCCGTCCGCAATCAGCCCCAGCATTTT. This codes for CASSFRGAVRNQPQHF.

The CDR3 sequence: CASSYSLRAEQYF. CDR3 DNA: TGTGCCAGCAGTTACTCTTTGAGGGCCGAGCAGTACTTC. The rearrangement links TRBV6-5 to TRBJ2-7; D may be TRBD2 (5 bases). The CDR3 runs 13 residues. With 0 bases removed from V and 6 bases from J, the gap between germline ends came to 9 bases. Germline values: CDR1 MNHEY, CDR2 SVGAGI.

The chain couples TRBV18 to TRBJ2-7, with TRBD2 matching 8 bases. V gave up 2 bases and J gave up 5 bases; unmatched junction bases: 8. The CDR3 is 15 residues long. Germline-derived CDR1 and CDR2 are KGHSH and LQKENI. CDR3 nucleotide sequence: TGTGCCAGCTCACCAGGGGCGGGGGGCCTAAACGAGCAGTACTTC. Amino acid sequence: CASSPGAGGLNEQYF.

The chain employs TRBV28 and TRBJ2-2; a weak D match, TRBD1 (6 bases). Germline assignment: CDR1 MDHEN and CDR2 SYDVKM. Between the trimmed V and J ends, which lost 2 bases and 7 bases, there was a span of 14 bases. The CDR3 is 15 residues long. The CDR3 nucleotides are TGTGCCAGCAGTTTAAGTCCACAGGGCAACGGGGAGCTGTTTTTT. Amino acid sequence: CASSLSPQGNGELFF.

V gene TRBV7-9 combines with J gene TRBJ1-1; unclear D gene. There are 12 residues in the CDR3. Trimming shortened V by 3 bases and J by 6 bases, and 8 bases separated the two germline ends. Germline assignment: CDR1 SEHNR and CDR2 FQNEAQ (reference sequence). CDR3 in DNA: TGTGCCAGCAGCTTGGGAGTCGCTGAAGCTTTCTTT. This encodes CASSLGVAEAFF.

The J gene is TRBJ2-3, the V gene TRBV10-3; the match to TRBD1 covers 9 bases. Germline loops: CDR1 ENHRY, CDR2 SYGVKD. This CDR3 comprises 11 residues. The trim removed 6 bases at V and 10 bases at J, leaving 2 bases unmatched. As DNA, the CDR3 is TGTGCCATCAGGGGACAGGGCCCGCAGTATTTT. Translated, it gives CAIRGQGPQYF.

The rearrangement links TRBV18 to TRBJ2-1; D gene uncertain. CDR1 KGHSH and CDR2 LQKENI come from the germline V gene. Trimming removed 3 bases at V and 5 bases at J, with 11 bases between. This CDR3 comprises 14 residues. CDR3 loop: CASSPTGSNNEQFF. The CDR3 coding sequence is TGTGCCAGCTCACCCACCGGGTCAAACAATGAGCAGTTCTTC.

The rearrangement links TRBV10-3 to TRBJ2-7; 12 bases map to TRBD2. This CDR3 has 15 amino acids. The V gene's germline CDR1 is ENHRY and CDR2 SYGVKD. Losses at the gene ends were 5 bases for V and 4 bases for J; bases not matched to a gene: 6. The CDR3 nucleotides read TGTGCCATCAGTAAGACTAGCGGGGGCGAATACGAGCAGTACTTC. Amino acid sequence: CAISKTSGGEYEQYF.

This clone has only one observation. The rearrangement links TRBV4-1 to TRBJ1-1; possibly TRBD1 for D (5 bases). The CDR3 contains 12 residues. Trimming pared 4 bases from V and 3 bases from J, leaving 6 bases between. CDR1 is MGHRA and CDR2 is YSYEKL in the germline V gene. CDR3 DNA: TGCGCCAGCAGCCGGGGGGACACTGAAGCTTTCTTT. Encoded protein: CASSRGDTEAFF.

J is TRBJ1-5 and V is TRBV4-1, with 8 bases fitting TRBD1. CDR3 size: 20 residues. J was trimmed by 3 bases and V by 0 bases; bases with no gene match: 16. Germline CDR1 and CDR2: MGHRA and YSYEKL. The CDR3 reads CASSQDRDRGTAVYNQPQHF. The CDR3 DNA follows: TGCGCCAGCAGCCAAGATCGTGACAGGGGCACTGCCGTCTACAATCAGCCCCAGCATTTT.

V and J are TRBV5-1 and TRBJ1-2, with TRBD1 matching over 8 bases. CDR1 and CDR2 (germline): SGHRS, YFSETQ. The J segment lost 4 bases and the V segment lost 3 bases, leaving 8 bases of the junction unmatched. The CDR3 consists of 15 residues. The CDR3 region is CASSYTGGSSYGYTF. CDR3 sequence (DNA): TGCGCCAGCAGCTACACAGGGGGATCTAGCTATGGCTACACCTTC.

This clone occurred a few times. The chain carries TRBV6-6 and TRBJ1-2; 7 positions match TRBD1. CDR1 MNHNY and CDR2 SVGAGI come from the germline V gene (reference sequence). The CDR3 covers 15 residues. V was pared by 7 bases and J by 7 bases, with 15 bases of the junction left unmatched. The CDR3, as DNA: TGTGCCAGCACTTCGACCGGGACAGAATCTCTTGGCTACACCTTC. Translating it yields CASTSTGTESLGYTF.

On this clone itself: Relative to the germline gene, one junction end is altered; a read error may explain this. This chain uses TRBV5-1 with TRBJ1-1; 9 nucleotides align to TRBD1. Germline V lookup: CDR1 SGHRS, CDR2 YFSETQ. The CDR3 loop spans 13 amino acids. CDR3 DNA sequence: TGCGCCAGCAGCTTGGGGACAGGGGCTGAACCTTTCTTT. Translation: CASSLGTGAEPFF.

The table lists this clone with a count of one. The chain combines TRBV6-7 with TRBJ1-1, with D tentatively TRBD1 (5 bases). TRBV6-7 is reported as an ORF; its role is uncertain. There are 17 residues in the CDR3. Trimming took off 2 bases at V and 3 bases at J, with 19 bases between the two ends. The CDR3 region has the DNA TGTGCCAGCAGTTACGCGAACCTCCAGGGCACGGACACTGAAGCTTTCTTT. It specifies CASSYANLQGTDTEAFF.

The chain employs TRBV2 and TRBJ2-3; the match to TRBD2 covers 12 bases. CDR3 size: 14 residues. Germline V gives CDR1 SNHLY, CDR2 FYNNEI. V was clipped by 7 bases and J by 7 bases; unmatched bases: 6. CDR3 protein: CASNRLAGVNTQYF. The CDR3 DNA follows: TGTGCCAGCAACCGACTAGCGGGAGTGAATACGCAGTATTTT.

The CDR3 DNA sequence: TGTGCCAGCAGCGTGGGACAGGGGCTGCGGAGCACTGAAGCTTTCTTT. Residues: CASSVGQGLRSTEAFF. V is TRBV9 and J is TRBJ1-1; 10 bases fit TRBD1. This CDR3 region has 16 residues. After removal of 2 bases from V and 4 bases from J, the junction contained 8 bases not matched to a gene. The germline V gene encodes CDR1 SGDLS and CDR2 YYNGEE.

The chain couples TRBV6-2 or TRBV6-3 to TRBJ2-2, with 8 positions matching TRBD1. Germline trimming cut 2 bases from V and 5 bases from J; bases unmatched to any gene: 7. This CDR3 is built from 16 residues. Germline CDR1 and CDR2: MNHEY and SVGEGT. CDR3 loop: CASSYADRGGTGELFF. CDR3 in DNA: TGTGCCAGCAGTTACGCCGACAGGGGAGGTACCGGGGAGCTGTTTTTT.

The count of this clone is one. The rearrangement joins TRBV6-5 to TRBJ1-5; perhaps TRBD1 as D (5 bases). The CDR3 sequence is 14 residues long. Germline V gene data show CDR1 as MNHEY and CDR2 as SVGAGI. The V end lost 2 bases, the J end lost 4 bases, and 9 bases lay between the germline ends. CDR3 residues: CASSYARANQPQHF. The DNA of the CDR3 is TGTGCCAGCAGTTACGCCAGGGCGAATCAGCCCCAGCATTTT.

The rearrangement links TRBV4-3 to TRBJ2-3, with a weak D call TRBD2 (5 bases). The germline gives CDR1 LGHNA, CDR2 YSLEER. The length of the CDR3 is 18 residues. Trimming stripped 0 bases from V and 0 bases from J, with 16 bases between. The CDR3: CASSQEVGGGTSTDTQYF. In DNA, the CDR3 is TGCGCCAGCAGCCAAGAGGTCGGCGGAGGAACTAGCACAGATACGCAGTATTTT.

This chain links TRBV4-1 with TRBJ2-1, with a possible D match to TRBD2 (6 bases). The CDR3 has 14 amino acids. Germline lookup yields CDR1 MGHRA and CDR2 YSYEKL. The V gene lost 1 base and the J gene lost 12 bases, with 16 bases spanning the gap. The CDR3 is CASSQASGLAWQFF. The DNA for the CDR3 is TGCGCCAGCAGCCAAGCCTCGGGGCTAGCGTGGCAGTTCTTC.

The chain joins TRBV18 to TRBJ1-4; TRBD1 agrees at 9 bases. The CDR3 length is 14 residues. J was trimmed by 8 bases and V by 3 bases; bases with no gene match: 4. Germline CDR1 KGHSH, CDR2 LQKENI. Here the CDR3 reads CASSPAGQGEKLFF. The CDR3 DNA reads as TGTGCCAGCTCACCTGCGGGACAGGGAGAAAAACTGTTTTTT.

The genes are TRBV7-2 and TRBJ2-6; TRBD1 aligns across 8 bases. After removal of 3 bases from V and 0 bases from J, the junction contained 4 bases not matched to a gene. The CDR3 is made up of 17 amino acids. CDR1 SGHTA and CDR2 FQGNSA come from the germline V gene. The CDR3 region is CASSLGTGSSGANVLTF. The CDR3 DNA is TGTGCCAGCAGCTTGGGGACAGGTAGCTCTGGGGCCAACGTCCTGACTTTC. The variable domain in full, completed from reference TRBV7-2 and TRBJ2-6, reads GAGVSQSPSNKVTEKGKDVELRCDPISGHTALYWYRQSLGQGLEFLIYFQGNSAPDKSGLPSDRFSAERTGGSVSTLTIQRTQQEDSAVYLCASSLGTGSSGANVLTFGAGSRLTVL.

V and J are TRBV9 and TRBJ2-1; possibly TRBD2 for D (6 bases). This CDR3 contains 15 residues. The V and J ends lost 3 bases and 4 bases respectively, with 14 bases between them. The germline V gene has CDR1 SGDLS and CDR2 YYNGEE. CDR3: CASSASGTLYNEQFF. DNA of the CDR3: TGTGCCAGCAGCGCTTCCGGGACTTTATACAATGAGCAGTTCTTC. The full variable domain, its missing parts supplied by reference TRBV9 and TRBJ2-1, is DSGVTQTPKHLITATGQRVTLRCSPRSGDLSVYWYQQSLDQGLQFLIQYYNGEERAKGNILERFSAQQFPDLHSELNLSSLELGDSALYFCASSASGTLYNEQFFGPGTRLTVL.

The chain employs TRBV18 and TRBJ2-7, with 8 bases that match TRBD2. Germline CDR1 KGHSH, CDR2 LQKENI. This CDR3 has 14 amino acids. V lost 5 bases, J lost 6 bases, and 9 bases stayed unmatched. The CDR3, as DNA: TGTGCCAGCTCAGGGGCGGGAGGACGTAGCGAGCAGTACTTC. Its protein is CASSGAGGRSEQYF.

A single count supports this clone. The V and J genes are TRBV7-2 and TRBJ2-1; 7 positions agree with TRBD2. Trimming removed 0 bases from V and 1 base from J; junction bases left unmatched: 3. The CDR3 length is 16 residues. CDR1 is SGHTA and CDR2 is FQGNSA in the germline V gene. CDR3 protein: CASSLAGGGSYNEQFF. The CDR3 DNA follows: TGTGCCAGCAGCTTAGCGGGCGGGGGTTCCTACAATGAGCAGTTCTTC.

This rearrangement joins TRBV5-5 to TRBJ1-5; the match to TRBD1 covers 8 bases. The V gene's germline CDR1 is SGHKS and CDR2 YYEKEE (reference sequence). V gave up 3 bases and J gave up 0 bases; unmatched junction bases: 11. The CDR3 totals 18 residues. Written as DNA, the CDR3 is TGTGCCAGCAGCTCTAGACAGGGGCACCTTTATAGCAATCAGCCCCAGCATTTT. Residues: CASSSRQGHLYSNQPQHF. The full variable domain, in which reference TRBV5-5 and TRBJ1-5 provide the parts outside the CDR3, is DAGVTQSPTHLIKTRGQQVTLRCSPISGHKSVSWYQQVLGQGPQFIFQYYEKEERGRGNFPDRFSARQFPNYSSELNVNALLLGDSALYLCASSSRQGHLYSNQPQHFGDGTRLSIL.